Each of the 10 T cell receptor beta chains below was sequenced from the same sample in a study of shared clonotypes between healthy human individuals. Data came from immunoSEQ multiplex PCR; TCRdb stores just in-frame clones and leaves some out. This table has 520,000 or so clones, 75% to 85% appearing once. Specimen: PBMCs. The receptors were sampled from a woman aged 40-49 years in good health. Some clones in this sample may be carry-over from other donors' samples.

The chain carries TRBV28 and TRBJ2-1; 8 nucleotides agree with TRBD1. Germline CDR1 MDHEN, CDR2 SYDVKM. The ends lost 7 bases at V and 10 bases at J; junction bases unmatched: 15. There are 15 residues in the CDR3. The DNA for the CDR3 is TGTGCCAGCAACCCCAGGGGGCCCAACAGCGCGGAGCAGTTCTTC. Its protein is CASNPRGPNSAEQFF.

The table lists this clone with a count of one. J is TRBJ2-2 and V is TRBV5-1; 7 bases align to TRBD2. The ends lost 4 bases at V and 6 bases at J; junction bases unmatched: 6. Germline CDR1 SGHRS, CDR2 YFSETQ. The CDR3 spans 14 residues. The CDR3, as DNA: TGCGCCAGCAGCCCGACTAGCTCCGCCGGGGAGCTGTTTTTT. This sequence encodes CASSPTSSAGELFF.

The V call is TRBV28, the J call TRBJ1-2, with TRBD1 as a possible D gene (5 bases). V lost 7 bases and J lost 7, with 19 bases in between. From germline, CDR1 is MDHEN and CDR2 SYDVKM. The CDR3 covers 14 residues. CDR3 in amino acids: CASTEGSGLVGYTF. The CDR3 coding sequence is TGTGCCAGCACGGAGGGGTCCGGGCTAGTTGGCTACACCTTC.

The V call is TRBV19, the J call TRBJ2-1; tentative D call: TRBD2 (5 bases). Germline CDR1 is LNHDA and CDR2 is SQIVND (reference sequence). The CDR3 has 16 amino acids. V gave up 5 bases and J gave up 3 bases, with 17 bases separating them. CDR3 sequence reads: CASSYSPGSVYNEQFF. CDR3 nucleotides: TGTGCCAGTAGTTACTCGCCGGGGAGCGTCTACAATGAGCAGTTCTTC.

J is TRBJ2-7 and V is TRBV5-1, with 7 bases matching TRBD2. V lost 4 bases, J lost 6 bases, and 16 bases stayed unmatched. This CDR3 spans 16 amino acids. CDR1 SGHRS and CDR2 YFSETQ come from the germline V gene. CDR3 DNA sequence: TGCGCCAGCAGCCCTCGGACTAGTATGGTTCACGGCGAGCAGTACTTC. It encodes CASSPRTSMVHGEQYF.

This clone has a single count. The rearrangement joins TRBV18 to TRBJ2-3; 7 bases align to TRBD1. The V gene end was trimmed by 6 bases and the J gene end by 2 bases; junction bases not matched to a gene: 2. The CDR3 has 13 amino acids. Germline V CDR1 and CDR2: KGHSH, LQKENI. CDR3 sequence: CASSGQTTDTQYF. DNA of the CDR3: TGTGCCAGCTCGGGACAGACCACAGATACGCAGTATTTT.

This chain links TRBV9 with TRBJ2-7, with D perhaps matching TRBD1 (6 bases). Germline loops: CDR1 SGDLS, CDR2 YYNGEE. V was trimmed by 4 bases and J by 7 bases, leaving 12 bases between them. The CDR3 covers 12 residues. This CDR3 reads CASSPGDGEQYF. The CDR3 coding sequence is TGTGCCAGCAGCCCAGGGGATGGAGAGCAGTACTTC.

The chain combines TRBV9 with TRBJ2-2; D is uncertain. Germline V gives CDR1 SGDLS, CDR2 YYNGEE. This CDR3 spans 16 amino acids. Trimming removed 0 bases from V and 0 bases from J, with 9 bases in between. CDR3 amino acids: CASSVDGPANTGELFF. In nucleotides, the CDR3 is TGTGCCAGCAGCGTAGATGGCCCCGCGAACACCGGGGAGCTGTTTTTT.

The chain carries TRBV7-8 and TRBJ2-1, with TRBD2 matching 8 bases. The CDR3 is made up of 15 amino acids. The V and J ends lost 4 bases and 5 bases, in that order; junction bases with no gene match: 7. Per germline, CDR1 SGHVS and CDR2 FQNEAQ. CDR3 loop: CASSSGLGLNNEQFF. As DNA, the CDR3 is TGTGCCAGCAGCTCGGGACTAGGACTGAACAATGAGCAGTTCTTC.

As to this clone: Since a much larger clone is just one base distant, this may be a read error. Other nucleotide sequences in the sample specify the same CDR3. This chain joins TRBV6-4 and TRBJ2-2; 8 bases align to TRBD2. CDR3 size: 14 residues. Germline-derived CDR1 and CDR2 are MRHNA and SNTAGT. V trimming: 2 bases; J trimming: 5 bases; junction bases outside the gene matches: 1. The CDR3: CASSDGTSTGELFF. The CDR3 region has the DNA TGTGCCAGCAGTGACGGGACTAGTACCGGGGAGCTGTTTTTT.